Reported below is one T cell receptor beta chain. Its antigen is currently unknown. In TCRdb, the reads were re-called with MiXCR into one record per CDR3 protein. The table has 200,000 or so distinct CDR3 sequences, under 30% seen once. These data belong to a study of T cell repertoires in cytomegalovirus infection. Study-level information: Public TCR beta signatures were indicative of both CMV infection and a matching HLA type.

Study conclusions and caveats: Of the TCR beta families, the public ones yielded a cumulative frequency that identified carriers of CMV plus the relevant HLA. In two of eight donors, the top clonotype was HLA-C-restricted CMV-specific.

Trimming cost V 0 bases and J 11 bases, with 15 bases left between them. Germline V gene sequence: CDR1 SGHDT, CDR2 YYEEEE. The CDR3 loop spans 13 amino acids. The TCR originated in a human donor in good health (CMV status not recorded). Some clones in this sample may be carry-over from other donors' samples. The chain is built from TRBV5-6 and TRBJ2-7, with a possible D match to TRBD2 (5 bases). Sequenced material: PBMCs. CDR3 region: CASSLVDTGWKYF. As DNA, the CDR3 is TGTGCCAGCAGCTTGGTCGACACGGGGTGGAAGTACTTC.